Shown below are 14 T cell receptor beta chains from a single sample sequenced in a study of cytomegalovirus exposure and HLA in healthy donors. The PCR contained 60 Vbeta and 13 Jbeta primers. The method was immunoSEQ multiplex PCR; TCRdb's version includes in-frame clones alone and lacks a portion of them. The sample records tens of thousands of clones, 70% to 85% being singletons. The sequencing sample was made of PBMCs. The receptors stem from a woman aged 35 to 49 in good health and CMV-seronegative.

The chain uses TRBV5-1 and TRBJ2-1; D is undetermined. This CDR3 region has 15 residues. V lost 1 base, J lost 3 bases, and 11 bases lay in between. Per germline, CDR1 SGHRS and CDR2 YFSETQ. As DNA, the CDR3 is TGCGCCAGCAGCTTGTACGGGTCTTACTACAATGAGCAGTTCTTC. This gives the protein CASSLYGSYYNEQFF.

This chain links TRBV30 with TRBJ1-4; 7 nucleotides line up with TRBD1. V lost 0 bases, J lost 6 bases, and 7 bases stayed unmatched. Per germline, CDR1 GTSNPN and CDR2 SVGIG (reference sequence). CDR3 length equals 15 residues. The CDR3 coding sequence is TGTGCCTGGAGTGTGGTAGGGGGCGGGGATGAAAAACTGTTTTTT. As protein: CAWSVVGGGDEKLFF.

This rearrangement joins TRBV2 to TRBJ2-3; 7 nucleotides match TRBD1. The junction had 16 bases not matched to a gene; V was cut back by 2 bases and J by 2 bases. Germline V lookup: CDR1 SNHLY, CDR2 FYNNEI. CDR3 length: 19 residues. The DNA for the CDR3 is TGTGCCAGCAGTGAAATTGATGTATGGAACAGGGGCTACACAGATACGCAGTATTTT. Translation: CASSEIDVWNRGYTDTQYF.

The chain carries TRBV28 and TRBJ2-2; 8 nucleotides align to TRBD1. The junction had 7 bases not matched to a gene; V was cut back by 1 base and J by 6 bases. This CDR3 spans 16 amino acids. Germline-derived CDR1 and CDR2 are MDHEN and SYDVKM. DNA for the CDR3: TGTGCCAGCAGTTTATTGAACAGGGGGTACGCCGGGGAGCTGTTTTTT. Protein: CASSLLNRGYAGELFF. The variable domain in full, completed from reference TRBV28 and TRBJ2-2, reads DVKVTQSSRYLVKRTGEKVFLECVQDMDHENMFWYRQDPGLGLRLIYFSYDVKMKEKGDIPEGYSVSREKKERFSLILESASTNQTSMYLCASSLLNRGYAGELFFGEGSRLTVL.

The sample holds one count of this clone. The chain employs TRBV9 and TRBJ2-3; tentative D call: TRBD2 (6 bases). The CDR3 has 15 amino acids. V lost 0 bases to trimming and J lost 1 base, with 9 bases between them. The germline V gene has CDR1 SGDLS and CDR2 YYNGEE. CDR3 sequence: CASSVGGGGTDTQYF. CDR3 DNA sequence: TGTGCCAGCAGCGTAGGGGGAGGCGGCACAGATACGCAGTATTTT.

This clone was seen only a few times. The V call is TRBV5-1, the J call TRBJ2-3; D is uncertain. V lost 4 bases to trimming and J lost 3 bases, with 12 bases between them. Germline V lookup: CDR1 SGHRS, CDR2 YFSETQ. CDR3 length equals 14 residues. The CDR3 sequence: CASSPLSSTDTQYF. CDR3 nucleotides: TGCGCCAGCAGCCCCCTTTCCAGTACAGATACGCAGTATTTT.

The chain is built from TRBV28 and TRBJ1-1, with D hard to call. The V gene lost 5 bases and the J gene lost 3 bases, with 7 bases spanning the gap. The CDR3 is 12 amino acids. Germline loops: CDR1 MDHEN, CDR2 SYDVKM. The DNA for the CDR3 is TGTGCCAGCAGTCTCCAGGACACTGAAGCTTTCTTT. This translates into CASSLQDTEAFF.

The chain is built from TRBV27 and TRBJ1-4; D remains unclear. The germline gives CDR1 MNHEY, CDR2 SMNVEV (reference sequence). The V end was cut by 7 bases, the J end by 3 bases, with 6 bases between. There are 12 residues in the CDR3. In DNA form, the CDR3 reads TGTGCCAGCATGGCCCCTAATGAAAAACTGTTTTTT. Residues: CASMAPNEKLFF.

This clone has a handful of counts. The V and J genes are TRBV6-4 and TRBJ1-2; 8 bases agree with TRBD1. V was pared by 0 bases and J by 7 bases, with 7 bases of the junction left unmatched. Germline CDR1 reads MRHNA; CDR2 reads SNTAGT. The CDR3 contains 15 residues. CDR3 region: CASSDSSTGVGGYTF. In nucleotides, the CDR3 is TGTGCCAGCAGTGACTCCTCGACAGGGGTCGGTGGCTACACCTTC.

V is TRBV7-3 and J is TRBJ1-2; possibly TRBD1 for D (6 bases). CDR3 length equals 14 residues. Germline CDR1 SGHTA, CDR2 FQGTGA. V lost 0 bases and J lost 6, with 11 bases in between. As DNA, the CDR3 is TGTGCCAGCAGCTTAACCGGACAGAGCCATGGCTACACCTTC. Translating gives CASSLTGQSHGYTF.

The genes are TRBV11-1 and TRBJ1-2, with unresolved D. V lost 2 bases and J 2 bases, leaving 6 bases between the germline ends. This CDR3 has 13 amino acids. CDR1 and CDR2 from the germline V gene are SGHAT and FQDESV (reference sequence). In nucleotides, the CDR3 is TGTGCCAGCAGCTTACCGAGGAACTATGGCTACACCTTC. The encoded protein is CASSLPRNYGYTF.

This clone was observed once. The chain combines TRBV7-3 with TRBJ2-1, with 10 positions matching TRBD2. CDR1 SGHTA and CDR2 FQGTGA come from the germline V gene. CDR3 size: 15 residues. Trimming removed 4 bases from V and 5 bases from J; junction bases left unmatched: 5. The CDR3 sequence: CASSSPLAGDNEQFF. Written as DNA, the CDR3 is TGTGCCAGCAGCTCCCCGCTAGCGGGGGACAATGAGCAGTTCTTC. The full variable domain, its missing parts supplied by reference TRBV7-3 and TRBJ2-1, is GAGVSQTPSNKVTEKGKYVELRCDPISGHTALYWYRQSLGQGPEFLIYFQGTGAADDSGLPNDRFFAVRPEGSVSTLKIQRTERGDSAVYLCASSSPLAGDNEQFFGPGTRLTVL.

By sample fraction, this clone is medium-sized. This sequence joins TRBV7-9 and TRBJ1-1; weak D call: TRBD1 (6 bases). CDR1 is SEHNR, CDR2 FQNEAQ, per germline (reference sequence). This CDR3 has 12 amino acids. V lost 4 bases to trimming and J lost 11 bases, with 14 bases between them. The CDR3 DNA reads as TGTGCCAGCAGCTACGGACAGTCCGGGGCTTTCTTT. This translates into CASSYGQSGAFF.

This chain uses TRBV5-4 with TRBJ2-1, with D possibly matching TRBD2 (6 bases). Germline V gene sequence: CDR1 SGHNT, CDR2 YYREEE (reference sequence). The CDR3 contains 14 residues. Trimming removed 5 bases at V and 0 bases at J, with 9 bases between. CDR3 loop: CASSRGSSYNEQFF. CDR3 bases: TGTGCCAGCAGTCGGGGGAGCTCCTACAATGAGCAGTTCTTC.